The 31 T cell receptor beta chains in this list originate from one sample, sequenced in a study of T cells in Graves' hyperthyroidism and ophthalmopathy. Using RNA transcripts as the source, TCR beta CDR3 regions were amplified. A first-round RT-PCR of the TCR CDR3 used the HTBI primer set. TCRdb processed the multiplex PCR reads anew with MiXCR; each CDR3 protein has one entry. The sample yields 300,000 to 450,000 distinct CDR3 sequences, under 15% seen once. Material: blood. The receptor set was obtained from a woman in her thirties with Graves' hyperthyroidism.

This clonotype has ten or more counts. This rearrangement joins TRBV12-3 or TRBV12-4 to TRBJ1-2, with a tentative D call TRBD1 (5 bases). Deletions cut 7 bases from V and 4 bases from J, with 16 bases between. This CDR3 has 14 amino acids. CDR3 protein: CASTPGGSLYGYTF. The CDR3 bases are TGTGCCAGCACTCCCGGGGGGTCTCTCTATGGCTACACCTTC.

CDR3 loop: CASRGQRNTGELFF. DNA for the CDR3: TGTGCCAGTAGGGGACAGAGGAACACCGGGGAGCTGTTTTTT. The chain uses TRBV19 and TRBJ2-2, with 7 bases that match TRBD1. Trimming removed 6 bases from V and 1 base from J; junction bases left unmatched: 2. The CDR3 is 14 amino acids. Germline values: CDR1 LNHDA, CDR2 SQIVND (reference sequence).

Many counts were recorded for this clonotype. The chain uses TRBV24-1 and TRBJ2-3; 8 nucleotides align to TRBD2. Germline loops: CDR1 KGHDR, CDR2 SFDVKD. Germline trimming cut 9 bases from V and 2 bases from J; bases unmatched to any gene: 9. The CDR3 totals 15 residues. The CDR3 DNA reads as TGTGCCACCGGGGGGGTAGCGGGACCCACAGATACGCAGTATTTT. It yields the protein CATGGVAGPTDTQYF.

This clonotype was observed at least ten times. The J gene is TRBJ2-3, the V gene TRBV7-2; no firm D call. The germline V and J ends were trimmed by 1 base and 6 bases, with 11 bases remaining between them. This CDR3 spans 14 amino acids. CDR1 and CDR2 (germline): SGHTA, FQGNSA. The CDR3 sequence: CASSLDPRVDTQYF. The CDR3 region has the DNA TGTGCCAGCAGCTTAGATCCTAGGGTGGATACGCAGTATTTT.

At least ten counts were recorded for this clonotype. The chain couples TRBV2 to TRBJ2-1; tentative D call: TRBD1 (6 bases). This CDR3 is built from 16 residues. Germline V CDR1 and CDR2: SNHLY, FYNNEI. V was pared by 4 bases and J by 4 bases, with 17 bases between. The DNA for the CDR3 is TGTGCCAGCAGTGGCCAGGGGCTGGTTTTGTACAATGAGCAGTTCTTC. Protein: CASSGQGLVLYNEQFF.

To note about this clonotype: The junction departs from the called germline gene at one end, perhaps through a read error. The chain uses TRBV20-1 and TRBJ1-1; 11 nucleotides agree with TRBD1. The CDR3 is made up of 14 amino acids. The germline CDR1 and CDR2 sequences are DFQATT and SNEGSKA (reference sequence). CDR3 coding DNA: TGCAGTGCTGGACAGGGGGCCATGAACATTGAAGCTTTCTTT. This gives the protein CSAGQGAMNIEAFF.

This clonotype was picked up a small number of times. V usage is TRBV4-1 and J usage is TRBJ2-1; 9 bases match TRBD2. CDR1 and CDR2 (germline): MGHRA, YSYEKL. V was pared by 5 bases and J by 3 bases, with 8 bases of the junction left unmatched. The CDR3 sequence is 16 residues long. For the CDR3, the DNA is TGCGCCAGCAGCTCGGACAGCGGGAGGATCTACAATGAGCAGTTCTTC. Amino acids: CASSSDSGRIYNEQFF.

This clonotype was found many times. The rearrangement uses TRBV2 and TRBJ2-1; D unclear. Looked up from germline, CDR1 is SNHLY and CDR2 is FYNNEI. The CDR3 totals 13 residues. The V end was cut by 8 bases, the J end by 6 bases, with 14 bases between. This chain's CDR3 is CASGIGAINEQFF. The CDR3 DNA reads as TGTGCCAGCGGGATCGGAGCCATCAATGAGCAGTTCTTC.

The chain has TRBV30 and TRBJ1-6; D perhaps matches TRBD1 (5 bases). CDR3 length: 13 amino acids. Trimming took 5 bases from V and 0 from J, leaving 5 bases between them. Per the germline V gene, CDR1 is GTSNPN and CDR2 is SVGIG (reference sequence). CDR3 DNA: TGTGCCTGGGACAGCTCCTATAATTCACCCCTCCACTTT. Its protein is CAWDSSYNSPLHF.

This clonotype came up many times. The CDR3 sequence is CASSLRRTGELFF. In DNA, the CDR3 is TGTGCCAGCAGTTTAAGACGCACCGGGGAGCTGTTTTTT. This chain joins TRBV12-3 or TRBV12-4 and TRBJ2-2; D gene ambiguous. Trimming removed 2 bases at V and 4 bases at J, with 5 bases between. The CDR3 loop spans 13 amino acids.

This chain connects TRBV12-3 or TRBV12-4 to TRBJ2-2, with unresolved D. The CDR3 length is 12 residues. V was trimmed by 8 bases and J by 4 bases, leaving 8 bases between them. The CDR3 loop reads CASRVLTGELFF. Written as DNA, the CDR3 is TGTGCCAGCCGAGTTCTCACCGGGGAGCTGTTTTTT.

This rearrangement joins TRBV27 to TRBJ2-3, with TRBD1 identical over 10 bases. Germline V gives CDR1 MNHEY, CDR2 SMNVEV (reference sequence). With V trimmed by 7 bases and J by 4 bases, 5 bases remained unmatched. This CDR3 spans 14 amino acids. As DNA, the CDR3 is TGTGCCAGCAACCGACAGGGGGCATCAGATACGCAGTATTTT. Its translation: CASNRQGASDTQYF.

This clonotype was seen at least ten times. V and J are TRBV29-1 and TRBJ2-3, with D maybe TRBD2 (6 bases). Germline V gene data show CDR1 as SQVTM and CDR2 as ANQGSEA. The CDR3 contains 18 residues. V lost 0 bases and J 2 bases, leaving 21 bases between the germline ends. The CDR3 nucleotides are TGCAGCGTTGAAGATCGCTTGGGTCCTAGCGTTCTCACAGATACGCAGTATTTT. Translated, it gives CSVEDRLGPSVLTDTQYF.

This clonotype has a handful of counts. This sequence joins TRBV11-2 and TRBJ1-4, with D possibly TRBD1 on 6 matching bases. The germline CDR1 and CDR2 sequences are SGHAT and FQNNGV. The length of the CDR3 is 14 residues. Trimming removed 4 bases at V and 8 bases at J, with 14 bases between. CDR3 bases: TGTGCCAGCAGCTCCAACACAGGGTGGGAAAAACTGTTTTTT. Encoded protein: CASSSNTGWEKLFF.

This clonotype has at least ten counts. This chain joins TRBV7-3 and TRBJ2-7; 7 bases agree with TRBD2. The V and J ends lost 5 bases and 2 bases, in that order; junction bases with no gene match: 6. The V gene's germline CDR1 is SGHTA and CDR2 FQGTGA. The CDR3 is 14 amino acids. The CDR3 DNA reads as TGTGCCAGCAGCAGATCTAGCGGTCCCTACGAGCAGTACTTC. This translates into CASSRSSGPYEQYF. The full variable domain, rest sourced from reference TRBV7-3 and TRBJ2-7, is GAGVSQTPSNKVTEKGKYVELRCDPISGHTALYWYRQSLGQGPEFLIYFQGTGAADDSGLPNDRFFAVRPEGSVSTLKIQRTERGDSAVYLCASSRSSGPYEQYFGPGTRLTVT.

This chain uses TRBV12-3 or TRBV12-4 with TRBJ2-1; 11 bases map to TRBD2. The CDR3 consists of 17 residues. The V segment lost 5 bases and the J segment 0 bases; nucleotides outside the gene matches: 6. The CDR3 bases are TGTGCCAGCAGTCGACTAGCGGGACCCCGCTCCTACAATGAGCAGTTCTTC. Its translation: CASSRLAGPRSYNEQFF.

A few counts support this clonotype. The CDR3 sequence is CASSESGRTNEQYF. The CDR3 DNA reads TGCGCCAGCAGTGAGTCGGGCAGAACAAACGAGCAGTACTTC. The chain carries TRBV10-1 and TRBJ2-7; D gene unclear. The CDR3 is 14 residues long. V was pared by 0 bases and J by 5 bases, with 11 bases between. CDR1 and CDR2 from the germline V gene are WNHNN and SYGVQD (reference sequence).

This clonotype was detected only a few times. The chain employs TRBV5-1 and TRBJ1-1, with 7 bases identical to TRBD1. Germline V gene lookup returns CDR1 SGHRS and CDR2 YFSETQ. There are 15 residues in the CDR3. Germline trimming cut 2 bases from V and 3 bases from J; bases unmatched to any gene: 7. The CDR3 region has the DNA TGCGCCAGCAGCTTATACTGGGACAGAGACACTGAAGCTTTCTTT. It codes for CASSLYWDRDTEAFF. The full variable domain, its missing parts supplied by reference TRBV5-1 and TRBJ1-1, is KAGVTQTPRYLIKTRGQQVTLSCSPISGHRSVSWYQQTPGQGLQFLFEYFSETQRNKGNFPGRFSGRQFSNSRSEMNVSTLELGDSALYLCASSLYWDRDTEAFFGQGTRLTVV.

The rearrangement joins TRBV6-2 or TRBV6-3 to TRBJ1-1; TRBD1 is a possible D gene (5 bases). Germline CDR1 and CDR2: MNHEY and SVGEGT. The V end was cut by 7 bases, the J end by 1 base, with 16 bases between. This CDR3 comprises 15 residues. CDR3 sequence: CASTPRGRENTEAFF. CDR3 nucleotides: TGTGCCAGCACCCCCCGGGGCAGGGAGAACACTGAAGCTTTCTTT.

V usage is TRBV19 and J usage is TRBJ2-1; 11 positions match TRBD2. The ends lost 4 bases at V and 4 bases at J; junction bases unmatched: 3. There are 15 residues in the CDR3. Per the germline V gene, CDR1 is LNHDA and CDR2 is SQIVND (reference sequence). DNA for the CDR3: TGTGCCAGTAGTACACGACTAGCGGGGTACAATGAGCAGTTCTTC. It is translated as CASSTRLAGYNEQFF.

This clonotype has ten or more counts. V is TRBV6-1 and J is TRBJ2-7; D is uncertain. Per germline, CDR1 MNHNS and CDR2 SASEGT. This CDR3 has 15 amino acids. V was pared by 5 bases and J by 4 bases, with 18 bases between. The CDR3 reads CASSPLGVLAYEQYF. In DNA form, the CDR3 reads TGTGCCAGCAGTCCCCTCGGAGTTCTCGCATACGAGCAGTACTTC.

The chain couples TRBV20-1 to TRBJ2-1; D is unclear. The germline gives CDR1 DFQATT, CDR2 SNEGSKA (reference sequence). This CDR3 comprises 14 residues. The CDR3 DNA reads as TGCGGTGTTTCTCCTCTGAGCTCCTACAATGAGCAGTTCTTC. This encodes CGVSPLSSYNEQFF.

This clonotype was seen at least ten times. The genes are TRBV2 and TRBJ2-7; the match to TRBD1 covers 8 bases. Germline CDR1 is SNHLY and CDR2 is FYNNEI. There are 14 residues in the CDR3. V trimming: 2 bases; J trimming: 3 bases; junction bases outside the gene matches: 3. CDR3 in amino acids: CASSEMGQVYEQYF. The CDR3 bases are TGTGCCAGCAGTGAAATGGGACAGGTCTACGAGCAGTACTTC. Full variable domain (remainder filled in from reference TRBV2 and TRBJ2-7): EPEVTQTPSHQVTQMGQEVILRCVPISNHLYFYWYRQILGQKVEFLVSFYNNEISEKSEIFDDQFSVERPDGSNFTLKIRSTKLEDSAMYFCASSEMGQVYEQYFGPGTRLTVT.

Turning to this clonotype: Compared with germline, one end of the junction differs, possibly owing to a read error. V is TRBV7-6 and J is TRBJ2-7; 11 bases are shared with TRBD1. From germline, CDR1 is SGHVS and CDR2 FNYEAQ. The CDR3 consists of 16 residues. Here the CDR3 reads CASSPGQGAISCEQYF. For the CDR3, the DNA is TGTGCCAGCAGCCCAGGACAGGGGGCTATATCCTGCGAGCAGTACTTC.

This clonotype has more than one count but fewer than ten. This chain connects TRBV20-1 to TRBJ2-1, with D possibly TRBD2 on 6 matching bases. The V end was cut by 8 bases, the J end by 5 bases, with 16 bases between. The CDR3 is 13 residues long. The germline CDR1 and CDR2 sequences are DFQATT and SNEGSKA (reference sequence). This chain's CDR3 is CSLMGTSHNEQFF. The CDR3 DNA sequence: TGCAGTCTAATGGGGACTTCCCACAATGAGCAGTTCTTC.

In this sample, this clonotype turned up many times. V usage is TRBV28 and J usage is TRBJ2-5, with a weak D call TRBD1 (5 bases). CDR1 is MDHEN, CDR2 SYDVKM, per germline. The length of the CDR3 is 15 residues. V lost 3 bases and J lost 4, with 15 bases in between. The CDR3 region has the DNA TGTGCCAGCAGTTTGGGGTCAACAGGACGAGAGACCCAGTACTTC. It yields the protein CASSLGSTGRETQYF.

The rearrangement joins TRBV4-1 to TRBJ2-1, with TRBD2 identical over 9 bases. Germline V gene data show CDR1 as MGHRA and CDR2 as YSYEKL. V was clipped by 4 bases and J by 3 bases; unmatched bases: 7. There are 16 residues in the CDR3. The CDR3 bases are TGCGCCAGCAGCCCCGCGGGGGGGACAAGCTACAATGAGCAGTTCTTC. This translates into CASSPAGGTSYNEQFF.

This clonotype was observed at least ten times. The chain has TRBV18 and TRBJ1-5; 9 bases map to TRBD1. This CDR3 contains 16 residues. Germline V gives CDR1 KGHSH, CDR2 LQKENI. The V gene end was trimmed by 2 bases and the J gene end by 1 base; junction bases not matched to a gene: 3. The CDR3 region has the DNA TGTGCCAGCTCACCAGTGGACAGGGGAAGCAATCAGCCCCAGCATTTT. The encoded protein is CASSPVDRGSNQPQHF.

This clonotype has just one count. A much larger clone differs by one base, so this may be a read error. The chain couples TRBV5-6 to TRBJ2-7, with a tentative D call TRBD2 (6 bases). The CDR3 length is 14 residues. Germline V gene sequence: CDR1 SGHDT, CDR2 YYEEEE. In DNA, the CDR3 is TGTGCCAGCAGCACAGGACTACTTTCCTACGGGCAGTACTTC. Amino acids: CASSTGLLSYGQYF.

This chain uses TRBV9 with TRBJ2-6; 13 bases are shared with TRBD2. Looked up from germline, CDR1 is SGDLS and CDR2 is YYNGEE. This CDR3 has 18 residues. The ends lost 1 base at V and 2 bases at J; junction bases unmatched: 3. The CDR3 DNA is TGTGCCAGCAGCGTACGGACTAGCGGGAGAGCTGGGGCCAACGTCCTGACTTTC. It encodes CASSVRTSGRAGANVLTF.

This clonotype was seen at least ten times. The V and J genes are TRBV6-1 and TRBJ2-3; perhaps TRBD1 as D (6 bases). Trimming took 10 bases from V and 0 from J, leaving 8 bases between them. In germline, CDR1 is MNHNS, CDR2 SASEGT. The CDR3 totals 12 residues. Written as DNA, the CDR3 is TGTGCCACCGGACAGAGCACAGATACGCAGTATTTT. It yields the protein CATGQSTDTQYF.